A single sample is the source of the 18 T cell receptor beta chains below, sequenced in a study of cytomegalovirus exposure and HLA in healthy donors. The PCR made use of 60 Vbeta and 13 Jbeta primers. The table came from immunoSEQ multiplex PCR; TCRdb's copy has only in-frame clones and leaves some out. Here the sample spans some 170,000 clones, around 86% being singletons. Sample: PBMCs. These receptors were obtained from a girl between 2 and 10 years old in good health and CMV-seropositive.

The rearrangement uses TRBV6-5 and TRBJ2-5; 8 bases are a match to TRBD2. This CDR3 region has 13 residues. Germline loops: CDR1 MNHEY, CDR2 SVGAGI. J lost 5 bases, V lost 5 bases, and 4 bases had no gene match. CDR3 residues: CASSREGHETQYF. The CDR3 DNA follows: TGTGCCAGCAGTCGGGAGGGCCATGAGACCCAGTACTTC.

V is TRBV5-8 and J is TRBJ2-1, with 7 positions matching TRBD2. J lost 3 bases, V lost 2 bases, and 8 bases had no gene match. Looked up from germline, CDR1 is SGHTS and CDR2 is YDEGEE. This CDR3 spans 16 amino acids. The CDR3 region has the DNA TGTGCCAGCAGCTTTAGGAGCGGGGCAGACTACAATGAGCAGTTCTTC. It codes for CASSFRSGADYNEQFF.

The V call is TRBV6-6, the J call TRBJ2-1, with D hard to call. The germline CDR1 and CDR2 sequences are MNHNY and SVGAGI (reference sequence). Trimming stripped 5 bases from V and 4 bases from J, with 15 bases between. This CDR3 has 15 residues. The CDR3 spells CASSKGGSSYNEQFF. The CDR3, as DNA: TGTGCCAGCAGTAAAGGCGGCTCTTCATACAATGAGCAGTTCTTC.

The chain joins TRBV5-1 to TRBJ2-5; no firm D call. The CDR3 runs to 14 residues. CDR1 is SGHRS and CDR2 is YFSETQ in the germline V gene. V was pared by 3 bases and J by 2 bases, with 11 bases between. The CDR3 DNA is TGCGCCAGCAGCTCCCGAAGCCCTCAAGAGACCCAGTACTTC. Translating gives CASSSRSPQETQYF.

The V call is TRBV10-3, the J call TRBJ1-3; a possible D gene is TRBD1 (5 bases). The CDR3 has 17 residues. Between the trimmed V and J ends, which lost 5 bases and 0 bases, there was a span of 17 bases. In germline, CDR1 is ENHRY, CDR2 SYGVKD. CDR3 sequence reads: CAISPGGAALSGNTIYF. CDR3 nucleotide sequence: TGTGCCATCAGTCCGGGGGGAGCGGCTCTCTCTGGAAACACCATATATTTT.

This clone appeared a single time. The chain carries TRBV30 and TRBJ1-3; D unclear. This CDR3 region has 13 residues. The germline CDR1 and CDR2 sequences are GTSNPN and SVGIG (reference sequence). The V and J ends lost 2 bases and 4 bases respectively, with 9 bases between them. CDR3 protein: CAWSISSGNTIYF. CDR3 nucleotide sequence: TGTGCCTGGAGTATTAGCTCCGGAAACACCATATATTTT.

This chain's CDR3 is CASSLIWRVRDRLRTEAFF. The CDR3 DNA sequence: TGTGCCAGCAGTTTAATTTGGAGGGTAAGGGACAGGTTAAGGACTGAAGCTTTCTTT. This sequence joins TRBV28 and TRBJ1-1, with 8 bases matching TRBD1. V gave up 2 bases and J gave up 5 bases; unmatched junction bases: 19. The CDR3 is made up of 19 amino acids. Looked up from germline, CDR1 is MDHEN and CDR2 is SYDVKM. Supplemented by reference TRBV28 and TRBJ1-1, the full variable domain reads DVKVTQSSRYLVKRTGEKVFLECVQDMDHENMFWYRQDPGLGLRLIYFSYDVKMKEKGDIPEGYSVSREKKERFSLILESASTNQTSMYLCASSLIWRVRDRLRTEAFFGQGTRLTVV.

This chain connects TRBV2 to TRBJ1-1; tentatively, D is TRBD1 (5 bases). CDR1 is SNHLY and CDR2 is FYNNEI in the germline V gene. The CDR3 contains 14 residues. Trimming left V 7 bases short and J 4 bases short, with 16 bases between. The CDR3 coding sequence is TGTGCCAGCACCACAGAACCGGGGGGCACTGAAGCTTTCTTT. The encoded protein is CASTTEPGGTEAFF. The whole variable domain, remainder taken from reference TRBV2 and TRBJ1-1, is EPEVTQTPSHQVTQMGQEVILRCVPISNHLYFYWYRQILGQKVEFLVSFYNNEISEKSEIFDDQFSVERPDGSNFTLKIRSTKLEDSAMYFCASTTEPGGTEAFFGQGTRLTVV.

The V gene is TRBV5-6, the J gene TRBJ1-5, with TRBD1 matching over 7 bases. The CDR3 is made up of 15 amino acids. The germline CDR1 and CDR2 sequences are SGHDT and YYEEEE. V lost 4 bases to trimming and J lost 5 bases; unmatched junction nucleotides: 9. CDR3 nucleotide sequence: TGTGCCAGCAGCACCGGGACAGCACTTCATCAGCCCCAGCATTTT. It yields the protein CASSTGTALHQPQHF.

J is TRBJ2-6 and V is TRBV6-5; tentatively, D is TRBD1 (6 bases). V dropped 2 bases and J dropped 4 bases, with 9 bases sitting between them. Germline assignment: CDR1 MNHEY and CDR2 SVGAGI. This CDR3 contains 15 residues. CDR3 protein: CASSYAGDGANVLTF. As DNA, the CDR3 is TGTGCCAGCAGTTACGCAGGGGACGGGGCCAACGTCCTGACTTTC.

This chain connects TRBV30 to TRBJ2-3, with a possible D match to TRBD2 (5 bases). Germline values: CDR1 GTSNPN, CDR2 SVGIG (reference sequence). The CDR3 has 13 residues. V was shortened by 0 bases and J by 6 bases, with 10 bases between the two germline ends. The CDR3 bases are TGTGCCTGGAGTGTAGGAGGTGACGATACGCAGTATTTT. Translating it yields CAWSVGGDDTQYF.

CDR3 in DNA: TGCGCCAGCAGCCCGTTTACGGGACTAGCGGACACAGATACGCAGTATTTT. Its translation is CASSPFTGLADTDTQYF. The rearrangement links TRBV5-1 to TRBJ2-3, with 11 bases aligning to TRBD2. Germline trimming cut 4 bases from V and 2 bases from J; bases unmatched to any gene: 9. CDR1 is SGHRS and CDR2 is YFSETQ in the germline V gene. The CDR3 consists of 17 residues.

This clone has only a few counts. The chain uses TRBV27 and TRBJ1-5, with D maybe TRBD1 (5 bases). Deletions cut 6 bases from V and 0 bases from J, with 9 bases between. The length of the CDR3 is 14 residues. The germline CDR1 and CDR2 sequences are MNHEY and SMNVEV (reference sequence). This CDR3 reads CASSRRGSNQPQHF. In DNA form, the CDR3 reads TGTGCCAGCAGCCGGAGGGGTAGCAATCAGCCCCAGCATTTT.

This clone has a single count. The chain recombines TRBV28 with TRBJ1-5, with 9 bases identical to TRBD1. The CDR3 consists of 17 residues. The trim removed 1 base at V and 1 base at J, leaving 5 bases unmatched. Germline V gives CDR1 MDHEN, CDR2 SYDVKM. The CDR3 loop is CASSLFSDRGSNQPQHF. CDR3 in DNA: TGTGCCAGCAGTTTATTCTCGGACAGGGGAAGCAATCAGCCCCAGCATTTT. Supplemented by reference TRBV28 and TRBJ1-5, the full variable domain reads DVKVTQSSRYLVKRTGEKVFLECVQDMDHENMFWYRQDPGLGLRLIYFSYDVKMKEKGDIPEGYSVSREKKERFSLILESASTNQTSMYLCASSLFSDRGSNQPQHFGDGTRLSIL.

The V gene is TRBV19, the J gene TRBJ1-5, with a tentative D call TRBD1 (5 bases). Trimming took 3 bases from V and 1 from J, leaving 13 bases between them. Per germline, CDR1 LNHDA and CDR2 SQIVND (reference sequence). This CDR3 spans 16 amino acids. This CDR3 reads CASSIAHRQSNQPQHF. The CDR3, as DNA: TGTGCCAGTAGTATCGCTCACAGGCAAAGCAATCAGCCCCAGCATTTT.

The chain is built from TRBV7-2 and TRBJ1-4; D call uncertain. Germline V gene data show CDR1 as SGHTA and CDR2 as FQGNSA. CDR3 length: 12 residues. The V and J ends lost 2 bases and 7 bases respectively, with 5 bases between them. CDR3 protein: CASSLSGEKLFF. The CDR3 DNA reads TGTGCCAGCAGCTTAAGCGGTGAAAAACTGTTTTTT.

This clone was picked up one time. The chain combines TRBV27 with TRBJ2-3, with 7 bases lining up with TRBD2. Germline CDR1 is MNHEY and CDR2 is SMNVEV (reference sequence). V trimming: 8 bases; J trimming: 2 bases; junction bases outside the gene matches: 19. The CDR3 loop spans 18 amino acids. CDR3 DNA: TGTGCCAGCGCCCTAGGGTGGGGGGGGGAAGGCAACACAGATACGCAGTATTTT. Amino acids: CASALGWGGEGNTDTQYF.

V gene TRBV10-1 combines with J gene TRBJ2-3, with unresolved D. This CDR3 is built from 14 residues. Trimming pared 5 bases from V and 1 base from J, leaving 10 bases between. Germline V gene data show CDR1 as WNHNN and CDR2 as SYGVQD (reference sequence). This CDR3 reads CASSRKEGTDTQYF. The CDR3, as DNA: TGCGCCAGCAGTAGGAAAGAGGGCACAGATACGCAGTATTTT.